Shown below are 21 T cell receptor beta chains from a single sample sequenced in a study of response to subunit inactivated influenza vaccine. Each CDR3 protein gets one entry after TCRdb re-called the RT-PCR reads with MiXCR. The sample lists about 800,000 distinct CDR3 sequences, roughly 20% occurring once. Source: PBMCs from blood, taken around 5 days after vaccination. Every receptor here comes from a middle-aged man who received an inactivated influenza vaccine.

The chain links TRBV4-3 to TRBJ2-7, with 8 bases fitting TRBD1. CDR3 length equals 15 residues. J was trimmed by 2 bases and V by 1 base; bases with no gene match: 4. The germline V gene encodes CDR1 LGHNA and CDR2 YSLEER. In DNA, the CDR3 is TGCGCCAGCAGCCAAGGGACAGGGCAAACCTACGAGCAGTACTTC. Encoded protein: CASSQGTGQTYEQYF.

The chain links TRBV7-2 to TRBJ2-7; D possibly corresponds to TRBD2 (5 bases). The CDR3 length is 16 residues. Germline CDR1 SGHTA, CDR2 FQGNSA. Trimming pared 5 bases from V and 2 bases from J, leaving 19 bases between. The CDR3, as DNA: TGTGCCAGCAGCCCGTACCCGGGATTGGGCGCCTACGAGCAGTACTTC. This translates into CASSPYPGLGAYEQYF. Variable domain in full (rest from reference TRBV7-2 and TRBJ2-7): GAGVSQSPSNKVTEKGKDVELRCDPISGHTALYWYRQSLGQGLEFLIYFQGNSAPDKSGLPSDRFSAERTGGSVSTLTIQRTQQEDSAVYLCASSPYPGLGAYEQYFGPGTRLTVT.

The genes are TRBV11-2 and TRBJ1-1; no clear D gene. From germline, CDR1 is SGHAT and CDR2 FQNNGV. Trimming cost V 0 bases and J 3 bases, with 8 bases left between them. The CDR3 extends over 14 amino acids. CDR3 region: CASSLDGQYTEAFF. DNA of the CDR3: TGTGCCAGCAGCTTAGATGGGCAGTACACTGAAGCTTTCTTT.

The chain couples TRBV4-3 to TRBJ2-1; D is uncertain. V lost 0 bases to trimming and J lost 7 bases, with 16 bases between them. The CDR3 sequence is 16 residues long. Per the germline V gene, CDR1 is LGHNA and CDR2 is YSLEER. The CDR3 sequence is CASSQDYPEPGNEQFF. The CDR3 bases are TGCGCCAGCAGCCAAGACTATCCGGAACCAGGAAATGAGCAGTTCTTC.

The J gene is TRBJ2-7, the V gene TRBV6-6, with TRBD2 matching over 13 bases. Looked up from germline, CDR1 is MNHNY and CDR2 is SVGAGI (reference sequence). Trimming cost V 4 bases and J 7 bases; bases outside gene matches: 1. The length of the CDR3 is 13 residues. CDR3 protein: CASSSGLAGEQYF. In nucleotides, the CDR3 is TGTGCCAGCAGTTCGGGACTAGCGGGAGAGCAGTACTTC.

This chain links TRBV7-6 with TRBJ2-1; 13 nucleotides agree with TRBD2. The CDR3 sequence is 17 residues long. The trim removed 2 bases at V and 8 bases at J, leaving 9 bases unmatched. Per germline, CDR1 SGHVS and CDR2 FNYEAQ. Written as DNA, the CDR3 is TGTGCCAGCAGCTTAAGGACTAGCGGGGGCTTGGGGGATGAGCAGTTCTTC. It yields the protein CASSLRTSGGLGDEQFF. The complete variable domain, with remaining parts taken from reference TRBV7-6 and TRBJ2-1, reads GAGVSQSPRYKVTKRGQDVALRCDPISGHVSLYWYRQALGQGPEFLTYFNYEAQQDKSGLPNDRFSAERPEGSISTLTIQRTEQRDSAMYRCASSLRTSGGLGDEQFFGPGTRLTVL.

In this sample, this clonotype turned up a few times. The chain carries TRBV7-3 and TRBJ2-3; D unresolved. Looked up from germline, CDR1 is SGHTA and CDR2 is FQGTGA. CDR3 size: 14 residues. Trimming shortened V by 3 bases and J by 4 bases, and 11 bases separated the two germline ends. CDR3 sequence: CASSLNPNPDTQYF. CDR3 nucleotide sequence: TGTGCCAGCAGCTTGAACCCGAACCCAGATACGCAGTATTTT. Supplemented by reference TRBV7-3 and TRBJ2-3, the full variable domain reads GAGVSQTPSNKVTEKGKYVELRCDPISGHTALYWYRQSLGQGPEFLIYFQGTGAADDSGLPNDRFFAVRPEGSVSTLKIQRTERGDSAVYLCASSLNPNPDTQYFGPGTRLTVL.

The chain carries TRBV7-2 and TRBJ1-2, with a weak D call TRBD1 (5 bases). The CDR3 consists of 12 residues. Germline CDR1 and CDR2: SGHTA and FQGNSA. Trimming left V 5 bases short and J 8 bases short, with 12 bases between. CDR3 protein: CASSPNRQGYTF. The CDR3 region has the DNA TGTGCCAGCAGCCCGAACAGGCAGGGCTACACCTTC.

This clonotype has only a few counts. The genes are TRBV29-1 and TRBJ2-7; D is perhaps TRBD2 (5 bases). Germline loops: CDR1 SQVTM, CDR2 ANQGSEA. V lost 4 bases to trimming and J lost 6 bases, with 13 bases between them. The CDR3 contains 12 residues. The CDR3 is CSVAGSAGEQYF. The CDR3 region has the DNA TGCAGCGTTGCGGGTAGCGCCGGCGAGCAGTACTTC.

The chain is built from TRBV15 and TRBJ2-3; TRBD1 agrees at 11 bases. V was pared by 6 bases and J by 7 bases, with 6 bases of the junction left unmatched. CDR1 is LNHNV and CDR2 is YYDKDF in the germline V gene (reference sequence). This CDR3 is built from 14 residues. CDR3 DNA: TGTGCCACCAGGGGGACAGGGGGATGGAATACGCAGTATTTT. Encoded protein: CATRGTGGWNTQYF.

This chain links TRBV7-6 with TRBJ1-1; tentatively, D is TRBD1 (6 bases). Germline CDR1 reads SGHVS; CDR2 reads FNYEAQ. Trimming cost V 5 bases and J 2 bases, with 9 bases left between them. The CDR3 has 13 amino acids. The CDR3 reads CASSAGENTEAFF. In DNA form, the CDR3 reads TGTGCCAGCAGCGCAGGGGAAAACACTGAAGCTTTCTTT.

This clonotype was observed many times. The chain joins TRBV7-9 to TRBJ1-3; D not certain. CDR1 is SEHNR and CDR2 is FQNEAQ in the germline V gene (reference sequence). CDR3 length: 15 residues. V shed 5 bases and J shed 2 bases, with 13 bases lying between them. Here the CDR3 reads CASSPGWETGNTIYF. The CDR3 coding sequence is TGTGCCAGCAGCCCCGGGTGGGAGACTGGAAACACCATATATTTT. Filled out from reference TRBV7-9 and TRBJ1-3, the complete variable domain reads DTGVSQNPRHKITKRGQNVTFRCDPISEHNRLYWYRQTLGQGPEFLTYFQNEAQLEKSRLLSDRFSAERPKGSFSTLEIQRTEQGDSAMYLCASSPGWETGNTIYFGEGSWLTVV.

V and J are TRBV28 and TRBJ2-3, with D possibly matching TRBD1 (8 bases). Germline values: CDR1 MDHEN, CDR2 SYDVKM. Trimming shortened V by 5 bases and J by 5 bases, and 20 bases separated the two germline ends. This CDR3 region has 16 residues. CDR3 region: CASSSQGAGRGDTQYF. CDR3 nucleotides: TGTGCCAGCAGTAGCCAGGGGGCAGGGAGGGGAGATACGCAGTATTTT.

J is TRBJ1-2 and V is TRBV4-1; D is perhaps TRBD1 (5 bases). The V end was cut by 1 base, the J end by 6 bases, with 12 bases between. The V gene's germline CDR1 is MGHRA and CDR2 YSYEKL. The CDR3 covers 14 residues. In DNA, the CDR3 is TGCGCCAGCAGCCAAGCCACAGGAGGGGATGGCTACACCTTC. Its protein product is CASSQATGGDGYTF.

This clonotype was counted between two and nine times. V usage is TRBV7-2 and J usage is TRBJ2-7; D assignment may be TRBD1 or TRBD2 (5 bases each). V was clipped by 7 bases and J by 3 bases, with 16 bases between them. The CDR3 covers 14 residues. The germline V gene encodes CDR1 SGHTA and CDR2 FQGNSA. The CDR3 DNA follows: TGTGCCAGCACCCGTACAGGAGGCTACTACGAGCAGTACTTC. Encoded protein: CASTRTGGYYEQYF. Full variable domain (remainder filled in from reference TRBV7-2 and TRBJ2-7): GAGVSQSPSNKVTEKGKDVELRCDPISGHTALYWYRQSLGQGLEFLIYFQGNSAPDKSGLPSDRFSAERTGGSVSTLTIQRTQQEDSAVYLCASTRTGGYYEQYFGPGTRLTVT.

This clonotype appeared many times. The rearrangement joins TRBV12-3 or TRBV12-4 to TRBJ2-7, with 11 positions matching TRBD1. The CDR3 is 14 amino acids. Unmatched junction bases numbered 8, after V lost 6 bases and J lost 7 bases. CDR3 loop: CASSPGQGAREQYF. Here the CDR3 DNA reads TGTGCCAGCAGCCCTGGACAGGGGGCTCGTGAGCAGTACTTC.

The chain uses TRBV4-3 and TRBJ2-1; weak D call: TRBD2 (5 bases). CDR3 size: 16 residues. The V gene's germline CDR1 is LGHNA and CDR2 YSLEER. V lost 0 bases and J 2 bases, leaving 11 bases between the germline ends. CDR3 DNA: TGCGCCAGCAGCCAAGATACTAGTCTAGCCTACAATGAGCAGTTCTTC. This gives the protein CASSQDTSLAYNEQFF.

The rearrangement joins TRBV12-3 or TRBV12-4 to TRBJ2-5; D remains ambiguous. V dropped 5 bases and J dropped 1 base, with 11 bases sitting between them. The CDR3 is 14 residues long. The CDR3 DNA reads as TGTGCCAGCAGTCCCCGACTCTCCCAAGAGACCCAGTACTTC. Translated: CASSPRLSQETQYF.

This clonotype was detected only a few times. The chain employs TRBV5-5 and TRBJ2-1; D unresolved. The germline CDR1 and CDR2 sequences are SGHKS and YYEKEE (reference sequence). With 1 base removed from V and 9 bases from J, the gap between germline ends came to 8 bases. The length of the CDR3 is 12 residues. CDR3 amino acids: CASSLNSVEQFF. In DNA form, the CDR3 reads TGTGCCAGCAGCTTGAATTCGGTTGAGCAGTTCTTC.

The chain links TRBV9 to TRBJ2-1, with 7 bases lining up with TRBD2. The CDR3 length is 15 residues. Germline trimming cut 4 bases from V and 5 bases from J; bases unmatched to any gene: 9. Germline V gene data show CDR1 as SGDLS and CDR2 as YYNGEE. In DNA, the CDR3 is TGTGCCAGCAGCCTAACCGGGACTACGCACAATGAGCAGTTCTTC. Protein product: CASSLTGTTHNEQFF. Together with reference TRBV9 and TRBJ2-1, the CDR3 gives the full variable domain: DSGVTQTPKHLITATGQRVTLRCSPRSGDLSVYWYQQSLDQGLQFLIQYYNGEERAKGNILERFSAQQFPDLHSELNLSSLELGDSALYFCASSLTGTTHNEQFFGPGTRLTVL.

In this sample, this clonotype turned up many times. The genes are TRBV20-1 and TRBJ2-7; D is unclear. This CDR3 region has 11 residues. Trimming cost V 3 bases and J 3 bases, with 6 bases left between them. Germline assignment: CDR1 DFQATT and CDR2 SNEGSKA (reference sequence). The CDR3 region has the DNA TGCAGTGCTAGCCCTCACTACGAGCAGTACTTC. Protein: CSASPHYEQYF.